This TCR beta chain was sequenced during a study of blood T cell repertoires in COVID-19. Study overall: Researchers got acute and convalescent COVID-19 samples from the United States, Italy and Spain. T cells, B-cell-depleted T cells, or PBMCs provided the cDNA or gDNA that served as material.

This CDR3 region has 15 residues. V was pared by 3 bases and J by 4 bases, with 8 bases of the junction left unmatched. Germline CDR1 and CDR2: WSHSY and SAAADI. Original processing notes: By means of reference gene primer amplification, nucleated cell counts were estimated. Some clones are missing from TCRdb's copy, which holds only in-frame ones; the method was immunoSEQ multiplex PCR. That table supplies the V and J calls and clone size; D and trimming were determined from the DNA. The repertoire has some 200,000 clones, approximately 84% of them found once; the top ten carry about 6%. The TCR originated in a man older than 75 with acute or convalescent COVID-19. The chain couples TRBV10-2 to TRBJ1-2; TRBD1 matches at 7 bases. The sample was peripheral blood. CDR3 residues: CASSDLTGPRYGYTF. The DNA for the CDR3 is TGCGCCAGCAGTGACTTGACAGGGCCCCGCTATGGCTACACCTTC.